This T cell receptor beta chain was sequenced in a study of shared clonotypes between healthy human individuals. Whole-study results and caveats: Generally, naive subsets (rather than memory subsets) showed larger estimated richness.

In the case of this clone: Its antigen is not known.

The method was immunoSEQ multiplex PCR; TCRdb's version includes in-frame clones alone and lacks a portion of them. This table holds 1.5 million to 2.5 million clones, about 95% found once. The naive CD8 fraction comprised CD45RO-negative cells positively selected for CCR7 and excluded terminally differentiated effector memory CD45RA+ cells. The V and J ends lost 3 bases and 4 bases respectively, with 11 bases between them. The CDR3 runs 13 residues. Germline V gene data show CDR1 as SQVTM and CDR2 as ANQGSEA. The sequence was collected from a man between 18 and 35 years old in good health. The V call is TRBV29-1, the J call TRBJ2-3, with a possible D match to TRBD2 (7 bases). What was sequenced was naive CD8+ T cells sorted from blood. CDR3 nucleotides: TGCAGCGTTGAGTGGGGGGGGCCAGATACGCAGTATTTT. As protein: CSVEWGGPDTQYF.